This T cell receptor (beta chain) was recovered during a study of blood T cell repertoires in COVID-19. About the study: Samples taken during acute and convalescent COVID-19 were collected in the United States, Italy and Spain. PBMCs, B-cell-depleted T cells, or T cells were the source of the cDNA or gDNA that made up the material.

Here immunoSEQ multiplex PCR was the method, and the copy in TCRdb shows in-frame clones only, minus some. The table includes fewer than 200,000 clones, more than 85% detected once. The V end was cut by 6 bases, the J end by 3 bases, with 11 bases between. The CDR3 loop spans 14 amino acids. The germline gives CDR1 MNHEY, CDR2 SVGEGT. Sequenced input: peripheral blood. The V gene is TRBV6-2 or TRBV6-3, the J gene TRBJ2-2, with a possible D match to TRBD1 (6 bases). The receptor comes from a woman aged 80 or over with COVID-19, enrolled during active disease. CDR3 coding DNA: TGTGCCAGCAGCACCGGACAGCACACCGGGGAGCTGTTTTTT. Its translation: CASSTGQHTGELFF.